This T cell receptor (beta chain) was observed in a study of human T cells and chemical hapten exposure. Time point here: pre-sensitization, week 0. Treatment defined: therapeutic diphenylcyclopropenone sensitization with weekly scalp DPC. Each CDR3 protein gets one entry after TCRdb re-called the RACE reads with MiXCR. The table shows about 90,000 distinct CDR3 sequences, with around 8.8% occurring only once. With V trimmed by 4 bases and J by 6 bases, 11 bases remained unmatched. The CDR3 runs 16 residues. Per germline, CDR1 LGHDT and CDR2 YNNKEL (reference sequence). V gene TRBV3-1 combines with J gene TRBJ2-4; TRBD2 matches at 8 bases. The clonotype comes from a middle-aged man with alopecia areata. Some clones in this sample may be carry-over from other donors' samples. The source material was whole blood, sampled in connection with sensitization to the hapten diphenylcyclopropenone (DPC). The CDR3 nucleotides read TGTGCCAGCAGCCCCCTCCTACCGGGACTAGTAAACATTCAGTACTTC. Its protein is CASSPLLPGLVNIQYF.